One sample yielded the 23 T cell receptor beta chains listed below, sequenced in a study of blood T cells in healthy people across ages. Using a J-beta primer mix together with a sample-barcoded 5' primer, a second PCR was run for 7 to 11 cycles. MiXCR, run by TCRdb on the 5' RACE reads, gives a single entry per CDR3 protein. The repertoire holds over 950,000 distinct CDR3 sequences, with less than 45% as singletons. What was sequenced was blood. The receptors stem from a man younger than 30 in good health.

The chain recombines TRBV13 with TRBJ2-1, with TRBD1 matching 7 bases. From germline, CDR1 is PRHDT and CDR2 FYEKMQ (reference sequence). V lost 4 bases, J lost 0 bases, and 6 bases stayed unmatched. There are 16 residues in the CDR3. CDR3 sequence: CASSSRDSSSYNEQFF. In nucleotides, the CDR3 is TGTGCCAGCAGCTCCCGGGACAGTAGCTCCTACAATGAGCAGTTCTTC.

This clonotype has only a few counts. The CDR3 DNA follows: TGCAGTGCTAGAGATCCTAGCGGGGGGGCCCACGAGCAGTACTTC. Encoded protein: CSARDPSGGAHEQYF. The V and J genes are TRBV20-1 and TRBJ2-7; 12 bases line up with TRBD2. The V gene's germline CDR1 is DFQATT and CDR2 SNEGSKA (reference sequence). The CDR3 is 15 residues long. V was clipped by 0 bases and J by 5 bases; unmatched bases: 5.

The V and J genes are TRBV20-1 and TRBJ2-7; 10 nucleotides match TRBD1. Germline V gene lookup returns CDR1 DFQATT and CDR2 SNEGSKA (reference sequence). CDR3 length equals 13 residues. Trimming cost V 6 bases and J 5 bases; bases outside gene matches: 7. The CDR3 sequence is CSAARQGANEQYF. For the CDR3, the DNA is TGCAGTGCGGCAAGACAGGGGGCGAACGAGCAGTACTTC.

The chain has TRBV2 and TRBJ2-7; 7 nucleotides match TRBD1. Germline CDR1 reads SNHLY; CDR2 reads FYNNEI. This CDR3 is built from 15 residues. The V and J ends lost 4 bases and 3 bases, in that order; junction bases with no gene match: 9. CDR3 sequence: CASSGSPGTVYEQYF. The CDR3 coding sequence is TGTGCCAGCAGTGGGTCCCCCGGGACAGTCTACGAGCAGTACTTC.

The chain is built from TRBV18 and TRBJ2-1; TRBD2 matches at 7 bases. Germline V lookup: CDR1 KGHSH, CDR2 LQKENI. The CDR3 is made up of 16 amino acids. J gave up 10 bases and V 1 base, and 13 bases lay outside the gene matches. The CDR3 DNA sequence: TGTGCCAGCTCACCACTCCCAGCGGAGCGGGATACCGAGCAGTTCTTC. Residues: CASSPLPAERDTEQFF. The whole variable domain, filled in from reference TRBV18 and TRBJ2-1, reads NAGVMQNPRHLVRRRGQEARLRCSPMKGHSHVYWYRQLPEEGLKFMVYLQKENIIDESGMPKERFSAEFPKEGPSILRIQQVVRGDSAAYFCASSPLPAERDTEQFFGPGTRLTVL.

The chain links TRBV5-6 to TRBJ2-7; TRBD1 agrees at 7 bases. The CDR3 sequence is 15 residues long. V gave up 3 bases and J gave up 10 bases; unmatched junction bases: 16. CDR1 is SGHDT and CDR2 is YYEEEE in the germline V gene. Written as DNA, the CDR3 is TGTGCCAGCAGCTCTAAAAGACAGGGCGTAGAAACCCAGTACTTC. Residues: CASSSKRQGVETQYF.

V gene TRBV7-9 combines with J gene TRBJ2-1; maybe TRBD2 (5 bases). Trimming stripped 2 bases from V and 4 bases from J, with 12 bases between. CDR3 size: 15 residues. Germline lookup yields CDR1 SEHNR and CDR2 FQNEAQ (reference sequence). DNA for the CDR3: TGTGCCAGCAGCTTACGTACTGAGCGGTACAATGAGCAGTTCTTC. Translation: CASSLRTERYNEQFF.

This clonotype showed up many times. The chain uses TRBV6-2 or TRBV6-3 and TRBJ2-7; D not certain. From germline, CDR1 is MNHEY and CDR2 SVGEGT. The V end was cut by 10 bases, the J end by 0 bases, with 13 bases between. This CDR3 has 13 residues. CDR3 nucleotides: TGTGCCAACTCACTCAAAAGCTCCTACGAGCAGTACTTC. Protein: CANSLKSSYEQYF.

This clonotype came up a few times. The chain is built from TRBV12-3 or TRBV12-4 and TRBJ2-3; TRBD1 might be the D (6 bases). CDR3 size: 16 residues. Trimming shortened V by 5 bases and J by 0 bases, and 15 bases separated the two germline ends. The CDR3 spells CASSTQGIQSTDTQYF. The CDR3 DNA sequence: TGTGCCAGCAGTACACAGGGTATCCAGAGCACAGATACGCAGTATTTT.

V and J are TRBV28 and TRBJ1-5; 8 bases are shared with TRBD1. V gave up 6 bases and J gave up 2 bases; unmatched junction bases: 6. The CDR3 runs to 15 residues. Germline V gene lookup returns CDR1 MDHEN and CDR2 SYDVKM. CDR3 amino acids: CASRKPGQGNQPQHF. The DNA of the CDR3 is TGTGCCAGCAGGAAACCGGGACAGGGCAATCAGCCCCAGCATTTT.

This clonotype was seen just once. J is TRBJ1-1 and V is TRBV6-2 or TRBV6-3; D possibly corresponds to TRBD1 (5 bases). This CDR3 is built from 15 residues. Germline values: CDR1 MNHEY, CDR2 SVGEGT. The V and J ends lost 3 bases and 5 bases respectively, with 16 bases between them. In DNA, the CDR3 is TGTGCCAGCAGTTATGGAGCAGGGAGGTTGACTGAAGCTTTCTTT. It translates to CASSYGAGRLTEAFF.

The chain employs TRBV10-3 and TRBJ2-1; 8 positions match TRBD1. The CDR3 is 15 residues long. CDR1 and CDR2 (germline): ENHRY, SYGVKD. With V trimmed by 3 bases and J by 8 bases, 9 bases remained unmatched. CDR3 sequence reads: CAISESPGQGYEQFF. The DNA of the CDR3 is TGTGCCATCAGTGAATCGCCAGGACAGGGATATGAGCAGTTCTTC.

A few counts support this clonotype. This sequence joins TRBV25-1 and TRBJ1-1; D perhaps matches TRBD1 (5 bases). CDR1 and CDR2 (germline): MGHDK, SYGVNS. The CDR3 covers 12 residues. Trimming removed 11 bases at V and 3 bases at J, with 13 bases between. The CDR3 spells CAHLDSYTEAFF. CDR3 in DNA: TGTGCCCATCTAGACAGTTACACTGAAGCTTTCTTT.

This clonotype was picked up a small number of times. V is TRBV30 and J is TRBJ2-2; TRBD2 aligns across 7 bases. V lost 3 bases and J lost 0; bases outside the gene matches: 4. The CDR3 is 15 residues long. The germline CDR1 and CDR2 sequences are GTSNPN and SVGIG (reference sequence). CDR3 DNA sequence: TGTGCCTGGAGCCCGGGGGGTACGAACACCGGGGAGCTGTTTTTT. This sequence encodes CAWSPGGTNTGELFF.

The DNA for the CDR3 is TGTGCCAGCAGCCTGACACTATTGGAGGGCTACACCTTC. Translated, it gives CASSLTLLEGYTF. V usage is TRBV7-2 and J usage is TRBJ1-2; D ambiguous. Per germline, CDR1 SGHTA and CDR2 FQGNSA. CDR3 length equals 13 residues. The V and J ends lost 5 bases and 8 bases respectively, with 15 bases between them.

V gene TRBV7-2 combines with J gene TRBJ1-5; no reliable D call. CDR1 and CDR2 from the germline V gene are SGHTA and FQGNSA. V lost 6 bases to trimming and J lost 0 bases, with 15 bases between them. This CDR3 has 16 residues. Here the CDR3 DNA reads TGTGCCAGCAGTGCCATGGGCGGGTATAGCAATCAGCCCCAGCATTTT. Amino acid sequence: CASSAMGGYSNQPQHF.

The chain recombines TRBV7-2 with TRBJ1-2; TRBD1 matches at 7 bases. This CDR3 is built from 14 residues. J was trimmed by 5 bases and V by 5 bases; bases with no gene match: 8. Germline V gene lookup returns CDR1 SGHTA and CDR2 FQGNSA. CDR3: CASSRSTGTYGYTF. In DNA, the CDR3 is TGTGCCAGCAGCCGGTCGACAGGGACTTATGGCTACACCTTC. Drawing the rest from reference TRBV7-2 and TRBJ1-2, the complete variable domain is GAGVSQSPSNKVTEKGKDVELRCDPISGHTALYWYRQSLGQGLEFLIYFQGNSAPDKSGLPSDRFSAERTGGSVSTLTIQRTQQEDSAVYLCASSRSTGTYGYTFGSGTRLTVV.

The chain combines TRBV4-2 with TRBJ1-2, with 8 nucleotides matching TRBD1. Germline values: CDR1 LGHNA, CDR2 YNFKEQ. V was pared by 0 bases and J by 7 bases, with 7 bases of the junction left unmatched. This CDR3 comprises 15 residues. The CDR3 sequence is CASSQDPDRGGGYTF. CDR3 bases: TGTGCCAGCAGCCAAGACCCAGACAGGGGTGGTGGCTACACCTTC.

This clonotype was picked up many times. The V gene is TRBV7-6, the J gene TRBJ1-2; D is perhaps TRBD1 (5 bases). The ends were cut back, 0 bases at V and 2 bases at J, with 19 bases in the middle. The CDR3 has 18 residues. The V gene's germline CDR1 is SGHVS and CDR2 FNYEAQ. The CDR3 reads CASSLAEGREVENYGYTF. The CDR3 bases are TGTGCCAGCAGCTTAGCGGAGGGGCGTGAAGTCGAGAACTATGGCTACACCTTC. Together with reference TRBV7-6 and TRBJ1-2, the CDR3 gives the full variable domain: GAGVSQSPRYKVTKRGQDVALRCDPISGHVSLYWYRQALGQGPEFLTYFNYEAQQDKSGLPNDRFSAERPEGSISTLTIQRTEQRDSAMYRCASSLAEGREVENYGYTFGSGTRLTVV.

This chain links TRBV10-3 with TRBJ1-1; unclear D gene. Germline V gene sequence: CDR1 ENHRY, CDR2 SYGVKD. The V and J ends lost 5 bases and 3 bases respectively, with 7 bases between them. The CDR3 is 12 amino acids. The DNA for the CDR3 is TGTGCCATCAGTCAGCTGGACACTGAAGCTTTCTTT. It is translated as CAISQLDTEAFF.

V is TRBV7-8 and J is TRBJ1-6, with a possible D match to TRBD1 (5 bases). Germline lookup yields CDR1 SGHVS and CDR2 FQNEAQ. Trimming removed 5 bases at V and 12 bases at J, with 17 bases between. This CDR3 has 14 residues. CDR3 amino acids: CASSPDAQGEPLHF. The CDR3 DNA follows: TGTGCCAGCAGCCCGGACGCCCAAGGGGAACCCCTCCACTTT.

The sample holds many counts of this clonotype. J is TRBJ2-1 and V is TRBV7-2, with D uncertain. From germline, CDR1 is SGHTA and CDR2 FQGNSA. The V end lost 1 base, the J end lost 1 base, and 8 bases lay between the germline ends. This CDR3 contains 15 residues. The CDR3 loop is CASSLGPGSYNEQFF. The CDR3 nucleotides are TGTGCCAGCAGCTTAGGCCCAGGTTCCTACAATGAGCAGTTCTTC.

The sample holds a few counts of this clonotype. This rearrangement joins TRBV12-3 or TRBV12-4 to TRBJ2-2; 8 nucleotides line up with TRBD1. The J segment lost 3 bases and the V segment lost 6 bases, leaving 6 bases of the junction unmatched. CDR3 length: 15 residues. CDR3 bases: TGTGCCAGCAGACCTAGGACAGGGCACACCGGGGAGCTGTTTTTT. Translated, it gives CASRPRTGHTGELFF.